This record looks at one T cell receptor (beta chain) sequence and its context. The antigen remains unidentified. The V end was cut by 4 bases, the J end by 0 bases, with 16 bases between. CDR1 MGHRA and CDR2 YSYEKL come from the germline V gene. The CDR3 is 17 residues long. Quantitative 5'-RACE with molecular barcodes generated TCR beta libraries. TCRdb fed the 5' RACE reads into MiXCR, producing one record per CDR3 protein. This sample carries a few hundred thousand distinct CDR3 sequences, around 24% of them seen once, and the ten largest clones take about a sixth. This sample is part of a study of CD8 T cells in ankylosing spondylitis. Study-level findings and limits: Disease-linked clones reportedly showed significant enrichment in matched ankylosing spondylitis synovial fluid. Characteristic of ankylosing spondylitis blood, it appeared, was a TCR beta motif comprising about eight highly homologous variants. As for the disease-linked clones, they showed a CD8+ phenotype and occurred at relatively low frequencies in peripheral blood.

The clonotype was recovered from a male donor with ankylosing spondylitis. The V and J genes are TRBV4-1 and TRBJ2-4; possibly TRBD2 for D (7 bases). Material for sequencing was blood, either unsorted or a sorted T cell fraction (not recorded which). CDR3 loop: CASSRGGGALAKNIQYF. The DNA of the CDR3 is TGCGCCAGCAGCCGGGGAGGGGGGGCACTAGCCAAAAACATTCAGTACTTC.